What follows describes a single T cell receptor (beta chain). Its antigen is not yet known. Qualities for individual bases were not recorded, and no much larger clone is one base off. TCRbeta CDR3 regions were amplified from genomic DNA by means of the immunoSEQ Assay, a bias-controlled multiplex PCR. The paper's data handling went like this. Within the assay, amplification of reference gene primers was used to estimate how many nucleated cells each sample contained. To quantify the absolute abundance of each unique TCRbeta CDR3 rearrangement, sequence reads were collapsed and filtered. Productive Simpson clonality was computed per sample as the square root of Simpson's diversity index over productive rearrangements. TCRdb's version of the immuneACCESS table is confined to in-frame rearrangements and falls short of the full clone set. An unresolved V gene accounts for under half of the shortfall where checked; the remainder is of unknown origin. The V and J calls and clone size are taken from that table; D and trimming were inferred from the DNA. In all, the sample holds over 85,000 clones, and roughly four fifths of those were seen once. The ten largest clones add up to about 2.1% of the sample.

The sample belongs to a study of blood T cell repertoires in COVID-19 (dated by TCRdb to the early 2020s). General notes on the study: The collaborator samples originated in the United States, Italy and Spain and spanned the acute and convalescent phases of COVID-19. The material from the prospective study consisted of cDNA or gDNA derived from T cells, B-cell-depleted T cells, or PBMCs. Subjects who had been exposed to COVID-19, were actively infected with it, or had recovered from it provided the deeply sampled blood TCRbeta repertoires that made up the dataset. A freely available public database, intended as a resource for researchers studying the immune response to SARS-CoV-2, is where the repertoires were released. Samples were obtained from the ongoing ImmuneRACE study (first 160 participants) and from some 1,300 subjects provided by 6 global collaborators. Nearly every sample came with metadata listing a de-identified subject ID, COVID-19 status, age in years and sex. HLA class I and class II types, where available, came from metadata supplied by the sample provider rather than from assay-based typing. What the work shows at the level of the full study, not this receptor alone: The quantity of clinical and demographic metadata differed by source and by participant and was supplied without curation.

CDR1 and CDR2 are read off the germline V gene as MDHEN and SYDVKM. The CDR3 has 13 amino acids, counting the end cysteine and phenylalanine. Only CDR3 DNA remains: 39 bases, in frame from the first base. Between the V and J ends, shortened by 2 bases and 4 bases respectively, the junction contains 8 bases. Each collaborating institution followed its own protocols to collect whole blood in K2EDTA tubes. For TCRbeta analysis, collaborators shipped samples in one of three forms: frozen whole blood, isolated PBMCs, or DNA extracted from either of those sample types. The source is a woman in her seventies with acute or convalescent COVID-19. The sequenced sample was peripheral blood. The chain is encoded by TRBV28 joined to TRBJ1-1; TRBD1 is perhaps the D gene, given 5 matching bases. The encoded CDR3 is CASSLGAATEAFF. The DNA reads TGTGCCAGCAGTTTAGGGGCCGCCACTGAAGCTTTCTTT.